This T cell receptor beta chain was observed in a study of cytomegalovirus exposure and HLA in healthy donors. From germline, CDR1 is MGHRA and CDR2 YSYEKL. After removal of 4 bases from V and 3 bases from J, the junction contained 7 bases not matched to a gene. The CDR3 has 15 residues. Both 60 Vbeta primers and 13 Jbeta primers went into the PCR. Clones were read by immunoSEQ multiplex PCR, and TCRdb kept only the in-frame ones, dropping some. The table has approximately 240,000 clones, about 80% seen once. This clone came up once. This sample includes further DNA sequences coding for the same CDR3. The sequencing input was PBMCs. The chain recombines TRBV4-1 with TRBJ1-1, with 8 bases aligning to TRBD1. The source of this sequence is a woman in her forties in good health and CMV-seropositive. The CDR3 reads CASSRGQGADTEAFF. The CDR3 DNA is TGCGCCAGCAGCCGGGGCCAGGGGGCGGACACTGAAGCTTTCTTT.